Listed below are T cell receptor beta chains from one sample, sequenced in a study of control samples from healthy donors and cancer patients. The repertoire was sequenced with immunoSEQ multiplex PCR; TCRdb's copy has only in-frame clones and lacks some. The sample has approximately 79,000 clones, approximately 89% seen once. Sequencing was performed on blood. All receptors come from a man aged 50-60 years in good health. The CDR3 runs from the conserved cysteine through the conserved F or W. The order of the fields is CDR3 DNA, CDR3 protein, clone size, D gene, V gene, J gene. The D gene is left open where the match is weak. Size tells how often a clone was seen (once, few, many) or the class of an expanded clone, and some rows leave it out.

CDR3nt: TGTGCCAGCAGGGACCCAGCTATTAATGAAAAACTGTTTTTT
CDR3aa: CASRDPAINEKLFF
abundance: NA
d_gene: NA
v_gene: TRBV6-5
j_gene: TRBJ1-4

CDR3nt: TGTGCCAGCAGTGGGGGTAGGACCGGGGAGCTGTTTTTT
CDR3aa: CASSGGRTGELFF
abundance: NA
d_gene: NA
v_gene: TRBV2
j_gene: TRBJ2-2

CDR3nt: TGTGCCAGCAGTTTCGACCAGGGTTATAATTCACCCCTCCACTTT
CDR3aa: CASSFDQGYNSPLHF
abundance: once
d_gene: NA
v_gene: TRBV6-5
j_gene: TRBJ1-6

CDR3nt: TGTGCCAGCAGCCTCGGGACAGGGTTCGGGAACACCGGGGAGCTGTTTTTT
CDR3aa: CASSLGTGFGNTGELFF
abundance: NA
d_gene: TRBD1
v_gene: TRBV11-3
j_gene: TRBJ2-2

CDR3nt: TGTGCCAGCAGTGAGTCGATCGGGAGCGCGAACACCGGGGAGCTGTTTTTT
CDR3aa: CASSESIGSANTGELFF
abundance: NA
d_gene: NA
v_gene: TRBV2
j_gene: TRBJ2-2

CDR3nt: TGTGCCAGCAGAGAAGACAGGGGAAGGGATGGCTACACCTTC
CDR3aa: CASREDRGRDGYTF
abundance: NA
d_gene: TRBD1
v_gene: TRBV5-3
j_gene: TRBJ1-2

CDR3nt: TGTGCCAGTAGTACCCCTAGCGGGGGGGCCTACAATGAGCAGTTCTTC
CDR3aa: CASSTPSGGAYNEQFF
abundance: NA
d_gene: TRBD2
v_gene: TRBV19
j_gene: TRBJ2-1

CDR3nt: TGTGCCAGCAGCTCACCCCTTGGAGGGGACACTGAAGCTTTCTTT
CDR3aa: CASSSPLGGDTEAFF
abundance: NA
d_gene: NA
v_gene: TRBV13
j_gene: TRBJ1-1

CDR3nt: TGTGCCAGCAGTGAAGCGATACTAGCGGGGCGTGAGACCCAGTACTTC
CDR3aa: CASSEAILAGRETQYF
abundance: NA
d_gene: TRBD2
v_gene: TRBV6-1
j_gene: TRBJ2-5

CDR3nt: TGTGCCAGCTCACCACGAGAAAATGCTGAAGCTTTCTTT
CDR3aa: CASSPRENAEAFF
abundance: NA
d_gene: NA
v_gene: TRBV18
j_gene: TRBJ1-1

CDR3nt: TGTGCCAGCTCACCCCCCGGGACAGGGAATGAGCAGTTCTTC
CDR3aa: CASSPPGTGNEQFF
abundance: NA
d_gene: TRBD1
v_gene: TRBV18
j_gene: TRBJ2-1

CDR3nt: TGTGCCAGCAGTTCCGACCACCGGGACTTTACCTCCTATAATTCACCCCTCCACTTT
CDR3aa: CASSSDHRDFTSYNSPLHF
abundance: medium-sized
d_gene: NA
v_gene: TRBV7-8
j_gene: TRBJ1-6

CDR3nt: TGTGCCATCCTCCAGGGGGCCAGCTCCTACAATGAGCAGTTCTTC
CDR3aa: CAILQGASSYNEQFF
abundance: NA
d_gene: TRBD1
v_gene: TRBV10-3
j_gene: TRBJ2-1

CDR3nt: TGTGCCAGCAGTGGGGGCAGGCAGGTTTCTGGAAACACCATATATTTT
CDR3aa: CASSGGRQVSGNTIYF
abundance: NA
d_gene: NA
v_gene: TRBV6-1
j_gene: TRBJ1-3

CDR3nt: TGTGCCAGCAGCTCGCCCCTCACAGCAACCGGAAATACGCAGTATTTT
CDR3aa: CASSSPLTATGNTQYF
abundance: NA
d_gene: NA
v_gene: TRBV7-9
j_gene: TRBJ2-3

CDR3nt: TGTGCCAGCAGCTTGGCCTTTTGGGGCGGGGGGCAGGAGACCCAGTACTTC
CDR3aa: CASSLAFWGGGQETQYF
abundance: NA
d_gene: TRBD2
v_gene: TRBV5-4
j_gene: TRBJ2-5

CDR3nt: TGTGCCAGCACCCCGGAGGGGAGGGAGACCCAGTACTTC
CDR3aa: CASTPEGRETQYF
abundance: NA
d_gene: NA
v_gene: TRBV2
j_gene: TRBJ2-5

CDR3nt: TGTGCCAGCAGTCCCGGCGGCTACACCGGGGAGCTGTTTTTT
CDR3aa: CASSPGGYTGELFF
abundance: NA
d_gene: NA
v_gene: TRBV6-5
j_gene: TRBJ2-2

CDR3nt: TGTGCCAGCAGCGTAAATCAGGGGGGCACTGAAGCTTTCTTT
CDR3aa: CASSVNQGGTEAFF
abundance: once
d_gene: TRBD1
v_gene: TRBV9
j_gene: TRBJ1-1

CDR3nt: TGTGCCAGCAGCCTGGGACTAGCGGGGGCAGGAGGGGCCAACGTCCTGACTTTC
CDR3aa: CASSLGLAGAGGANVLTF
abundance: NA
d_gene: TRBD2
v_gene: TRBV5-4
j_gene: TRBJ2-6

CDR3nt: TGCAGCGTGGCCCAATCTCGAAATAAACAGGGGAGGGCTGAAGCTTTCTTT
CDR3aa: CSVAQSRNKQGRAEAFF
abundance: NA
d_gene: TRBD1
v_gene: TRBV29-1
j_gene: TRBJ1-1

CDR3nt: TGTGCCAGCACCCGTGAGAGTCGGAACACTGAAGCTTTCTTT
CDR3aa: CASTRESRNTEAFF
abundance: NA
d_gene: NA
v_gene: TRBV7-2
j_gene: TRBJ1-1

CDR3nt: TGTGCCAGTACCGACCCCAGGGGGCGCGGAAACATTCAGTACTTC
CDR3aa: CASTDPRGRGNIQYF
abundance: NA
d_gene: TRBD1
v_gene: TRBV19
j_gene: TRBJ2-4

CDR3nt: TGTGCCAGCAGTTTAGGAGGAACTGGGGCCAACGTCCTGACTTTC
CDR3aa: CASSLGGTGANVLTF
abundance: NA
d_gene: NA
v_gene: TRBV6-5
j_gene: TRBJ2-6

CDR3nt: TGTGCCAGCATACGAGACAGGGAGTCCAATCAGCCCCAGCATTTT
CDR3aa: CASIRDRESNQPQHF
abundance: NA
d_gene: TRBD1
v_gene: TRBV6-5
j_gene: TRBJ1-5

CDR3nt: TGTGCCAGCAGCTTCGGGGGAGGGAGGACGTATGGCTACACCTTC
CDR3aa: CASSFGGGRTYGYTF
abundance: once
d_gene: NA
v_gene: TRBV7-2
j_gene: TRBJ1-2

CDR3nt: TGTGCCTGGGGACAGGGGTCGCTCTACGAGCAGTACTTC
CDR3aa: CAWGQGSLYEQYF
abundance: NA
d_gene: TRBD1
v_gene: TRBV30
j_gene: TRBJ2-7

CDR3nt: TGTGCCAGCAGCAGACAGGGGAATCAGCCCCAGCATTTT
CDR3aa: CASSRQGNQPQHF
abundance: NA
d_gene: TRBD1
v_gene: TRBV7-3
j_gene: TRBJ1-5

CDR3nt: TGTGCCAGCAGTCATAGGCTTGGCGGCTACACCTTC
CDR3aa: CASSHRLGGYTF
abundance: NA
d_gene: NA
v_gene: TRBV12-3/TRBV12-4
j_gene: TRBJ1-2

CDR3nt: TGTGCCAGTAGGCCCTGGGTCAACACCGGGGAGCTGTTTTTT
CDR3aa: CASRPWVNTGELFF
abundance: NA
d_gene: NA
v_gene: TRBV19
j_gene: TRBJ2-2

CDR3nt: TGTGCCAGCAGCCAAATGAGTCCGGGACTAGCGGGGGGCCCTAGCACAGATACGCAGTATTTT
CDR3aa: CASSQMSPGLAGGPSTDTQYF
abundance: NA
d_gene: TRBD2
v_gene: TRBV3-1/TRBV3-2
j_gene: TRBJ2-3

CDR3nt: TGTGCCAGCAGCGTATCGTGGGGTGAAAAACTGTTTTTT
CDR3aa: CASSVSWGEKLFF
abundance: NA
d_gene: NA
v_gene: TRBV9
j_gene: TRBJ1-4

CDR3nt: TGTGCCAGCAGAATACAGGGAGCTAGGCACACTGAAGCTTTCTTT
CDR3aa: CASRIQGARHTEAFF
abundance: NA
d_gene: NA
v_gene: TRBV6-5
j_gene: TRBJ1-1

CDR3nt: TGTGCCAGCAGCCTAGCGGGGGTCCGGCATGAGCAGTTCTTC
CDR3aa: CASSLAGVRHEQFF
abundance: NA
d_gene: TRBD2
v_gene: TRBV6-2/TRBV6-3
j_gene: TRBJ2-1

CDR3nt: TGCGCCAGCAGCGGAGGCGGGGGGTTGAACACCGGGGAGCTGTTTTTT
CDR3aa: CASSGGGGLNTGELFF
abundance: NA
d_gene: TRBD2
v_gene: TRBV5-1
j_gene: TRBJ2-2

CDR3nt: TGCAGTGCTAGTCAAGGGGGCGACCCCGGTGAAGCTTTCTTT
CDR3aa: CSASQGGDPGEAFF
abundance: NA
d_gene: TRBD1
v_gene: TRBV20-1
j_gene: TRBJ1-1

CDR3nt: TGCGCCAGCCAGTCAGGGGGCGGTGAGCAGTTCTTC
CDR3aa: CASQSGGGEQFF
abundance: NA
d_gene: TRBD1
v_gene: TRBV10-1
j_gene: TRBJ2-1

CDR3nt: TGTGCCACCCAAGGAGCGGAGGGGACCGGGGAGCTGTTTTTT
CDR3aa: CATQGAEGTGELFF
abundance: NA
d_gene: NA
v_gene: TRBV24-1
j_gene: TRBJ2-2

CDR3nt: TGTGCCAGCAGCGCCGCGGGACAGGGGAATTCACCCCTCCACTTT
CDR3aa: CASSAAGQGNSPLHF
abundance: NA
d_gene: TRBD1
v_gene: TRBV7-9
j_gene: TRBJ1-6

CDR3nt: TGTGCCAGCAGTGATAAACGGGGGGCCTACGAGCAGTACTTC
CDR3aa: CASSDKRGAYEQYF
abundance: once
d_gene: TRBD2
v_gene: TRBV2
j_gene: TRBJ2-7